This is a list of T cell receptor beta chains from one sample in a study of OX40 agonist ivuxolimab in advanced cancers. Here immunoSEQ multiplex PCR was the method, and the copy in TCRdb shows in-frame clones only, minus some. The sample records about 67,000 clones, more than 85% being singletons. This material consisted of CD4+ or CD8+ T cells sorted from blood, taken in a trial of the OX40 agonist ivuxolimab. These receptors all come from an adult with an advanced solid tumor such as melanoma, head and neck, liver or kidney cancer. Both conserved end residues are part of each CDR3.

cdr3_aa,v_call,j_call
CASSEFLGSSYEQYF,TRBV5-1,TRBJ2-7
CSAEVTLQGFGNPGYTF,TRBV29-1,TRBJ1-2
CASSDLNSVHEQFF,TRBV6-1,TRBJ2-1
CASSFPGTENTEAFF,TRBV7-8,TRBJ1-1
CSVEGLAEYNEQFF,TRBV29-1,TRBJ2-1
CASSLDKGLAGATDTQYF,TRBV11-3,TRBJ2-3
CASSWGLAGGPSTDTQYF,TRBV19,TRBJ2-3
CASSQDRGSIGYNEQFF,TRBV4-3,TRBJ2-1
CASSLAVDYEQYF,TRBV7-6,TRBJ2-7
CASSVASRGVGELFF,TRBV9,TRBJ2-2
CASSLMARGTGELFF,TRBV27,TRBJ2-2
CASSQEGLAMAYNEQFF,TRBV14,TRBJ2-1
CASSQEVAGGLVDTQYF,TRBV4-3,TRBJ2-3
CASNDRGLETRYF,TRBV28,TRBJ2-5
CASSQTGGRADTQYF,TRBV6-7,TRBJ2-3
CASSLRGEKLFF,TRBV4-1,TRBJ1-4
CASSDSLYNEQFF,TRBV2,TRBJ2-1
CASSPDEVPYEQYF,TRBV7-6,TRBJ2-7
CASSPEGAGLGTDTQYF,TRBV7-6,TRBJ2-3
CASSLLKAAVQYF,TRBV28,TRBJ2-7
CASSQVAGGTSYEQYF,TRBV4-2,TRBJ2-7
CASSLGDYGTEAFF,TRBV11-2,TRBJ1-1
CASSDSADSTDTQYF,TRBV6-4,TRBJ2-3
CASSEASWTRGPDTQYF,TRBV6-1,TRBJ2-3
CASSLALTSGWETQYF,TRBV13,TRBJ2-5
CASSPGQGSAEQYF,TRBV27,TRBJ2-7
CASSFSGSEFLYNEQFF,TRBV7-6,TRBJ2-1
CASSEGQGRNYNEQFF,TRBV9,TRBJ2-1
CASKSGAYNEQFF,TRBV27,TRBJ2-1
CASSQVLFTEAFF,TRBV14,TRBJ1-1
CASSSRQGRTDTQYF,TRBV7-6,TRBJ2-3
CASSKPTLLAGDPSEQYF,TRBV21-1,TRBJ2-7
CASSYPTDEQYF,TRBV27,TRBJ2-7
CASSIGRGLEQYF,TRBV19,TRBJ2-7
CASRSVEIGGYTGELFF,TRBV19,TRBJ2-2
CASSLLEGPGELFF,TRBV27,TRBJ2-2